This TCR beta chain was obtained from a study of T cell repertoires in cytomegalovirus infection. This clonotype was seen ten or more times. Its matching antigen is unknown. TCRdb reprocessed the reads with MiXCR, giving one entry per CDR3 protein. Found here are around 770,000 distinct CDR3 sequences, just under 30% of them singletons; the top ten hold under 15%. The germline V gene encodes CDR1 SEHNR and CDR2 FQNEAQ (reference sequence). The V end was cut by 5 bases, the J end by 4 bases, with 12 bases between. The CDR3 has 14 amino acids. This TCR was recovered from a human donor in good health (CMV status not recorded). Some clones in this sample may be carry-over from other donors' samples. This rearrangement joins TRBV7-9 to TRBJ1-3, with a possible D match to TRBD1 (6 bases). The specimen was cultured CD8+ T cells from PBMCs, collected from culture after CMV antigen stimulation. For the CDR3, the DNA is TGTGCCAGCAGCCACAGGGTTGCCGGAAACACCATATATTTT. It is translated as CASSHRVAGNTIYF.